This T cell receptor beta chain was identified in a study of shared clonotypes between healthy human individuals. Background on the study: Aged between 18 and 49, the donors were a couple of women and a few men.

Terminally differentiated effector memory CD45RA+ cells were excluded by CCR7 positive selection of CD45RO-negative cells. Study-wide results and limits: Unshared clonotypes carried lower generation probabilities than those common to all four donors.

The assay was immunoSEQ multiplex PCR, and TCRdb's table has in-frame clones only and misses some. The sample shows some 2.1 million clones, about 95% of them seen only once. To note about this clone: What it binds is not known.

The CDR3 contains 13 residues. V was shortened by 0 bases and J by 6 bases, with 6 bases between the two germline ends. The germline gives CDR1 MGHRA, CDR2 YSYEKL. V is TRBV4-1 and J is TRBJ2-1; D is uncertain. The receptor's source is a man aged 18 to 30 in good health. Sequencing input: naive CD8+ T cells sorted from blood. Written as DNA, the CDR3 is TGCGCCAGCAGCCAAGATCGCGTCAATGAGCAGTTCTTC. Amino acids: CASSQDRVNEQFF.